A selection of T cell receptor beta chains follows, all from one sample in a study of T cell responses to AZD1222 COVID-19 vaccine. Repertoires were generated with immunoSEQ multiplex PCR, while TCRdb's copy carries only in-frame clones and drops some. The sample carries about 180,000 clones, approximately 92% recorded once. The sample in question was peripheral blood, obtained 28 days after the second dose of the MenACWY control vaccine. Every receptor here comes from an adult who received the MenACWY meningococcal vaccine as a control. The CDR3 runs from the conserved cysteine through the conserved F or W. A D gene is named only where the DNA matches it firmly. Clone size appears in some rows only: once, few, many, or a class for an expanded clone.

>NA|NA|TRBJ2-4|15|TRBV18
CASSPPGRAKNIQYF
TGTGCCAGCTCACCCCCGGGGCGAGCCAAAAACATTCAGTACTTC
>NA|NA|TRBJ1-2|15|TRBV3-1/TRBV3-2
CASSQREIVGYGYTF
TGTGCCAGCAGCCAGAGGGAGATCGTGGGCTATGGCTACACCTTC
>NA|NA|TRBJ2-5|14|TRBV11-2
CASGLGAGMETQYF
TGTGCCAGCGGCTTAGGGGCAGGGATGGAGACCCAGTACTTC
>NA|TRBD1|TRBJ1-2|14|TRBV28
CASSSGGEGYGYTF
TGTGCCAGCAGTTCAGGGGGCGAAGGTTATGGCTACACCTTC
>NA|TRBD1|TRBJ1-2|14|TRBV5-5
CASSLRDRGYGYTF
TGTGCCAGCAGCCTCCGGGACAGAGGCTATGGCTACACCTTC
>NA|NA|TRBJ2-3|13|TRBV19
CASRAGASDTQYF
TGTGCCAGCCGGGCCGGGGCTTCAGATACGCAGTATTTT
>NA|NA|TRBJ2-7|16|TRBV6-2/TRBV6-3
CASSYSSTEISYEQYF
TGTGCCAGCAGTTACTCGTCAACGGAGATCTCCTACGAGCAGTACTTC
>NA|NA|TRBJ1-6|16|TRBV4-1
CASSQTRGRDNSPLHF
TGCGCCAGCAGCCAGACCAGGGGACGGGATAATTCACCCCTCCACTTT
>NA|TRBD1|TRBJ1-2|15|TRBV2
CASSDRGQEHYGYTF
TGTGCCAGCAGTGACCGGGGACAGGAGCACTATGGCTACACCTTC
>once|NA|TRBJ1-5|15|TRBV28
CASSGGSGFNQPQHF
TGTGCCAGCAGCGGTGGGTCAGGGTTCAATCAGCCCCAGCATTTT
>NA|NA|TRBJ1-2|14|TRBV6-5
CASSYARFNYGYTF
TGTGCCAGCAGTTACGCCAGGTTTAACTATGGCTACACCTTC
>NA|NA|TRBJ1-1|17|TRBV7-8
CASSSLRGPRGDPEAFF
TGTGCCAGCAGCTCCCTTAGGGGTCCTAGGGGGGATCCTGAAGCTTTCTTT
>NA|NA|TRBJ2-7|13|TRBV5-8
CASSRQISYEQYF
TGTGCCAGCAGCCGACAGATCTCCTACGAGCAGTACTTC
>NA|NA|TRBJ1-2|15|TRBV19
CASKQVPRINYGYTF
TGTGCCAGTAAGCAGGTCCCCAGGATTAACTATGGCTACACCTTC
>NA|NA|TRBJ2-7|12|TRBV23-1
CASKGLREKEYF
TGCGCCAGCAAGGGTCTCCGGGAGAAGGAGTACTTC
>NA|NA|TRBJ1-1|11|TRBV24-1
CATSTGRGTFF
TGTGCCACCAGCACCGGAAGAGGAACTTTCTTT
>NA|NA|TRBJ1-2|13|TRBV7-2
CASSHRGGHGYTF
TGTGCCAGCAGCCACCGGGGCGGCCATGGCTACACCTTC
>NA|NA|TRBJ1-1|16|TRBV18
CASSRQRDLSNTEAFF
TGTGCCAGCTCGCGACAAAGGGATTTGTCGAACACTGAAGCTTTCTTT
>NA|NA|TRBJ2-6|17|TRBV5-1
CASSQGGGGSGANVLTF
TGCGCCAGCAGCCAGGGAGGGGGCGGATCTGGGGCCAACGTCCTGACTTTC
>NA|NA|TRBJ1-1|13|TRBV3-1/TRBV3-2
CASSQQSRSKAFF
TGTGCCAGCAGTCAACAGTCACGGTCGAAAGCTTTCTTT
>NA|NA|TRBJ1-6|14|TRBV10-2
CASSEGGRNSPLHF
TGCGCCAGCAGTGAAGGGGGGCGCAATTCACCCCTCCACTTT
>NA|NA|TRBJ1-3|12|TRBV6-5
CASRAGGDTIYF
TGTGCCAGCAGAGCTGGGGGTGACACCATATATTTT
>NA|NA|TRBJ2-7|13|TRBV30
CAWSISMAGEQYF
TGTGCCTGGAGTATCAGCATGGCAGGCGAGCAGTACTTC
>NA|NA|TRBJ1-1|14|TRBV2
CASEWQGGTTEAFF
TGTGCCAGCGAGTGGCAAGGGGGGACCACTGAAGCTTTCTTT
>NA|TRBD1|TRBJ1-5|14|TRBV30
CAYQTGVWDQPQHF
TGTGCCTACCAAACAGGGGTCTGGGATCAGCCCCAGCATTTT
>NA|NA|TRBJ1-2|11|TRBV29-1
CSVVGVLGYTF
TGCAGCGTTGTAGGGGTTCTCGGCTACACCTTC
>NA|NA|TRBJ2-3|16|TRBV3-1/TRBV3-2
CASSQGGTSSTDTQYF
TGTGCCAGCAGCCAAGGGGGAACTTCTAGCACAGATACGCAGTATTTT
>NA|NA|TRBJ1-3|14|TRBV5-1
CASSLVGGGNTIYF
TGCGCCAGCAGCTTGGTAGGCGGCGGAAACACCATATATTTT
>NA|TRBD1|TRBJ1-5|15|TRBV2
CASSDVGQGGQPQHF
TGTGCCAGCAGTGATGTCGGACAGGGTGGTCAGCCCCAGCATTTT
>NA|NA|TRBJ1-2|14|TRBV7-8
CASSLVGGGYGYTF
TGTGCCAGCAGCCTCGTCGGGGGCGGCTATGGCTACACCTTC
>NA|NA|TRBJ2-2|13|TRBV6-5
CATRAGTTGELFF
TGTGCCACCCGGGCGGGGACCACCGGGGAGCTGTTTTTT
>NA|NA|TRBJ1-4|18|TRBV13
CASSLLAGARETNEKLFF
TGTGCCAGCAGCTTACTAGCCGGAGCTCGAGAAACTAATGAAAAACTGTTTTTT
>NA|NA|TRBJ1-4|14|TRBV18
CASSPPGSSEKLFF
TGTGCCAGCTCACCACCAGGGTCGAGTGAAAAACTGTTTTTT
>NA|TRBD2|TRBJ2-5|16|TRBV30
CAWSVLTSGGQETQYF
TGTGCCTGGAGTGTACTGACTAGCGGGGGGCAAGAGACCCAGTACTTC
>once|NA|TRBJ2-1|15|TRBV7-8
CASSLNWDLNNEQFF
TGTGCCAGCAGCCTGAATTGGGACCTTAACAATGAGCAGTTCTTC
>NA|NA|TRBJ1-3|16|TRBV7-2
CASSSQAASSGNTIYF
TGTGCCAGCAGTAGCCAGGCGGCTAGCTCTGGAAACACCATATATTTT
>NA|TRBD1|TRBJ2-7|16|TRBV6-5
CASSYGLDRGLGEQYF
TGTGCCAGCAGTTACGGGTTGGACAGGGGGCTAGGAGAGCAGTACTTC
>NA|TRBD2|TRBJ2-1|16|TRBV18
CASSPRTSGGYNEQFF
TGTGCCAGCTCACCACGGACAAGCGGGGGATACAATGAGCAGTTCTTC
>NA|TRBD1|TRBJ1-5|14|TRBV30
CAWSLGQSNQPQHF
TGTGCCTGGAGCCTGGGACAGAGCAATCAGCCCCAGCATTTT
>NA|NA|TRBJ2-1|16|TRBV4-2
CASSQGAAGFYNEQFF
TGTGCCAGCAGCCAAGGGGCTGCGGGGTTTTACAATGAGCAGTTCTTC
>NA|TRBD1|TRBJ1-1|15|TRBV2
CASRLTTGGYTEAFF
TGTGCCAGCAGACTCACGACAGGGGGTTATACTGAAGCTTTCTTT
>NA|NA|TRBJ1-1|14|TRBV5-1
CASSPSFGGTEAFF
TGCGCCAGCAGCCCGAGTTTTGGGGGCACTGAAGCTTTCTTT
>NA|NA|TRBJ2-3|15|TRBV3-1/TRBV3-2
CASSHLTGGPDTQYF
TGTGCCAGCAGCCACCTGACGGGGGGCCCAGATACGCAGTATTTT
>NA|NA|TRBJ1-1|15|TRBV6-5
CASSYSRGGSTEAFF
TGTGCCAGCAGTTACTCTAGGGGAGGTAGCACTGAAGCTTTCTTT
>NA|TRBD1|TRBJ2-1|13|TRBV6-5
CASSRQGDNEQFF
TGTGCCAGCAGTCGACAGGGGGACAATGAGCAGTTCTTC
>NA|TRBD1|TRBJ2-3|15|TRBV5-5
CASSWGQGAGDTQYF
TGTGCCAGCAGCTGGGGACAGGGGGCCGGAGATACGCAGTATTTT
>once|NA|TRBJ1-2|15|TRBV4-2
CASSQDVQGAYGYTF
TGTGCCAGCAGCCAAGATGTCCAGGGCGCTTATGGCTACACCTTC
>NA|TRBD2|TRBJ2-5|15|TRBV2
CASSDPGGRRETQYF
TGTGCCAGCAGTGATCCGGGGGGAAGGAGGGAGACCCAGTACTTC
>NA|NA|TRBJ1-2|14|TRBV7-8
CASSAETHRHGYTF
TGTGCCAGCAGCGCTGAGACCCACCGCCATGGCTACACCTTC
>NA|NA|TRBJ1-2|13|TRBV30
CAWSIGQRHGYTF
TGTGCCTGGAGTATAGGACAGAGACATGGCTACACCTTC
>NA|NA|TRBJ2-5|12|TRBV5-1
CASSLAGETQYF
TGCGCCAGCAGCTTGGCCGGGGAGACCCAGTACTTC
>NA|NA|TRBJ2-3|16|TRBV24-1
CATSDVPSGSTDTQYF
TGTGCCACCAGTGATGTCCCCTCGGGCAGCACAGATACGCAGTATTTT
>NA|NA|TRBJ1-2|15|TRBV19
CASSIDPGRRYGYTF
TGTGCCAGTAGTATAGATCCTGGACGGAGATATGGCTACACCTTC
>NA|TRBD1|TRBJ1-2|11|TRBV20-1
CRASGGYGYTF
TGCAGAGCCTCAGGGGGCTATGGCTACACCTTC
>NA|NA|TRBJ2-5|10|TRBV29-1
CSALGGTQYF
TGCAGCGCCCTTGGGGGGACCCAGTACTTC
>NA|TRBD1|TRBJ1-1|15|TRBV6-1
CASSEAPGGSAEAFF
TGTGCCAGCAGTGAAGCGCCAGGGGGGAGCGCTGAAGCTTTCTTT
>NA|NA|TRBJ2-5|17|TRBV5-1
CASSSRAEDRRGETQYF
TGCGCCAGCAGCTCCAGAGCAGAGGACCGAAGGGGGGAGACCCAGTACTTC
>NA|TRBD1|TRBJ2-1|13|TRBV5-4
CASWQGADNEQFF
TGTGCCAGCTGGCAGGGGGCTGACAATGAGCAGTTCTTC
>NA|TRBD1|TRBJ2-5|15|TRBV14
CASSHHRGLGETQYF
TGTGCCAGCAGCCATCACAGGGGGCTAGGAGAGACCCAGTACTTC